This passage covers 17 T cell receptor beta chains from one sample sequenced in a study of cytomegalovirus exposure and HLA in healthy donors. PCR used 60 Vbeta primers and 13 Jbeta primers. Here immunoSEQ multiplex PCR was the method, and the copy in TCRdb shows in-frame clones only, minus some. The sample records 75,000 to 100,000 clones, roughly 76% being singletons. The specimen was PBMCs. The receptors stem from a female donor in good health and CMV-seronegative.

This rearrangement joins TRBV5-1 to TRBJ1-1; 7 nucleotides line up with TRBD1. V was pared by 0 bases and J by 2 bases, with 1 base of the junction left unmatched. Germline V gene data show CDR1 as SGHRS and CDR2 as YFSETQ. This CDR3 is 14 amino acids long. CDR3 residues: CASSLGTGNTEAFF. In nucleotides, the CDR3 is TGCGCCAGCAGCTTGGGGACAGGCAACACTGAAGCTTTCTTT.

This clone turned up a few times. The junction shows a germline mismatch at one end, possibly a read error. This sequence joins TRBV11-2 and TRBJ2-1, with a possible D match to TRBD1 (5 bases). The CDR3 sequence is 13 residues long. Germline V gene data show CDR1 as SGHAT and CDR2 as FQNNGV. For the CDR3, the DNA is TGTGCCAGCAGCGCTCCCCGTTTGGTAGTACAGGTCTTC. As protein: CASSAPRLVVQVF.

V usage is TRBV7-8 and J usage is TRBJ2-7; D ambiguous. The germline V gene encodes CDR1 SGHVS and CDR2 FQNEAQ. The CDR3 covers 13 residues. Trimming cost V 2 bases and J 5 bases, with 10 bases left between them. CDR3 nucleotide sequence: TGTGCCAGCAGCTTACAGAGTGCGGACGAGCAGTACTTC. Protein: CASSLQSADEQYF.

J is TRBJ2-5 and V is TRBV19, with 10 bases lining up with TRBD1. The J segment lost 4 bases and the V segment lost 5 bases, leaving 10 bases of the junction unmatched. The germline V gene encodes CDR1 LNHDA and CDR2 SQIVND (reference sequence). The CDR3 sequence is 16 residues long. CDR3 residues: CASSAPSDRGRETQYF. The CDR3 DNA follows: TGTGCCAGTAGTGCCCCCTCCGACAGGGGGCGAGAGACCCAGTACTTC.

The chain recombines TRBV7-9 with TRBJ2-7; 7 bases agree with TRBD1. Germline loops: CDR1 SEHNR, CDR2 FQNEAQ (reference sequence). The CDR3 is made up of 14 amino acids. Trimming at V came to 5 bases and at J to 3 bases, leaving 7 bases not matched to a gene. The CDR3 sequence: CASSPRQGDYEQYF. As DNA, the CDR3 is TGTGCCAGCAGCCCGCGACAGGGAGACTACGAGCAGTACTTC.

This chain connects TRBV6-1 to TRBJ1-2, with D tentatively TRBD1 (5 bases). CDR1 is MNHNS and CDR2 is SASEGT in the germline V gene. The CDR3 contains 13 residues. V shed 2 bases and J shed 3 bases, with 7 bases lying between them. The CDR3 protein is CASSETGDYGYTF. The CDR3 DNA reads as TGTGCCAGCAGTGAAACGGGGGACTATGGCTACACCTTC.

This chain links TRBV19 with TRBJ2-7, with TRBD2 identical over 8 bases. Germline loops: CDR1 LNHDA, CDR2 SQIVND (reference sequence). CDR3 length: 14 amino acids. V lost 3 bases, J lost 2 bases, and 3 bases stayed unmatched. In DNA, the CDR3 is TGTGCCAGTAGTATCCGGGGGGGAACCTACGAGCAGTACTTC. Translated: CASSIRGGTYEQYF.

This clone was seen once. The CDR3 loop reads CASSLGLGSETQYF. The CDR3 bases are TGTGCCAGCAGCTTAGGACTAGGGTCAGAGACCCAGTACTTC. J is TRBJ2-5 and V is TRBV7-2; tentative D call: TRBD2 (6 bases). This CDR3 comprises 14 residues. Trimming took off 1 base at V and 4 bases at J, with 10 bases between the two ends. Germline CDR1 SGHTA, CDR2 FQGNSA. The full variable domain, completed using reference TRBV7-2 and TRBJ2-5, is GAGVSQSPSNKVTEKGKDVELRCDPISGHTALYWYRQSLGQGLEFLIYFQGNSAPDKSGLPSDRFSAERTGGSVSTLTIQRTQQEDSAVYLCASSLGLGSETQYFGPGTRLLVL.

This clone has just a few counts. This chain uses TRBV4-1 with TRBJ2-1, with 11 bases aligning to TRBD2. This CDR3 region has 17 residues. The V and J ends lost 0 bases and 6 bases, in that order; junction bases with no gene match: 7. CDR1 MGHRA and CDR2 YSYEKL come from the germline V gene. The CDR3 loop is CASSQELAGELPNEQFF. The CDR3 DNA is TGCGCCAGCAGCCAAGAACTAGCGGGAGAATTACCCAATGAGCAGTTCTTC.

This sequence joins TRBV6-5 and TRBJ2-7; 10 bases match TRBD1. Trimming took 2 bases from V and 7 from J; bases not matched to a gene: 8. Per germline, CDR1 MNHEY and CDR2 SVGAGI. This CDR3 region has 15 residues. The CDR3 loop reads CASSYTTWTGGEQYF. CDR3 nucleotide sequence: TGTGCCAGCAGTTACACAACTTGGACAGGGGGGGAGCAGTACTTC.

CDR3 sequence (DNA): TGCGCCAGCAGCCTGTCCCGGAGGGCCACAGATACGCAGTATTTT. Amino acids: CASSLSRRATDTQYF. This chain uses TRBV4-1 with TRBJ2-3; weak D call: TRBD2 (6 bases). Trimming removed 4 bases at V and 2 bases at J, with 13 bases between. In germline, CDR1 is MGHRA, CDR2 YSYEKL. The CDR3 has 15 amino acids.

This sequence joins TRBV11-2 and TRBJ2-1; 7 nucleotides match TRBD2. This CDR3 comprises 13 residues. Germline V gives CDR1 SGHAT, CDR2 FQNNGV. The V segment lost 5 bases and the J segment 6 bases; nucleotides outside the gene matches: 4. CDR3 protein: CASSPGLVNEQFF. In DNA, the CDR3 is TGTGCCAGCAGCCCAGGACTAGTCAATGAGCAGTTCTTC.

This clone was seen only a few times. The V gene is TRBV5-1, the J gene TRBJ2-5; possibly TRBD1 for D (6 bases). CDR1 is SGHRS, CDR2 YFSETQ, per germline. With 3 bases removed from V and 7 bases from J, the gap between germline ends came to 16 bases. The length of the CDR3 is 14 residues. In nucleotides, the CDR3 is TGCGCCAGCAGCTCGAGTCCAGGGGAGAGGACCCAGTACTTC. Residues: CASSSSPGERTQYF.

The CDR3 spells CASSHRVGDTQYF. The CDR3 bases are TGTGCCAGCAGTCACAGGGTGGGAGATACGCAGTATTTT. V is TRBV6-6 and J is TRBJ2-3; the D gene is possibly TRBD1 (6 bases). Germline lookup yields CDR1 MNHNY and CDR2 SVGAGI (reference sequence). There are 13 residues in the CDR3. Trimming pared 5 bases from V and 5 bases from J, leaving 11 bases between.

The CDR3 here is CASATGGGCYF. The CDR3 region has the DNA TGTGCCAGCGCGACAGGGGGCGGATGCTACTTC. The chain employs TRBV2 and TRBJ2-5, with 10 bases fitting TRBD1. The CDR3 extends over 11 amino acids. The junction had 8 bases not matched to a gene; V was cut back by 8 bases and J by 14 bases. CDR1 and CDR2 from the germline V gene are SNHLY and FYNNEI.

The genes are TRBV19 and TRBJ1-6; 9 nucleotides align to TRBD1. The CDR3 runs 15 residues. The V and J ends lost 6 bases and 7 bases, in that order; junction bases with no gene match: 7. Germline V CDR1 and CDR2: LNHDA, SQIVND (reference sequence). This chain's CDR3 is CASRRTGESNSPLHF. CDR3 coding DNA: TGTGCCAGTAGGCGGACAGGGGAATCCAATTCACCCCTCCACTTT.

The chain is built from TRBV28 and TRBJ2-1; no reliable D call. With 2 bases removed from V and 10 bases from J, the gap between germline ends came to 9 bases. This CDR3 is built from 12 residues. The germline gives CDR1 MDHEN, CDR2 SYDVKM. CDR3 protein: CASSLASREQFF. DNA for the CDR3: TGTGCCAGCAGTTTAGCTTCTCGGGAGCAGTTCTTC.